The 17 T cell receptor beta chains given below trace back to one sample, sequenced in a study of cytomegalovirus exposure and HLA in healthy donors. A multiplex PCR was run with 60 Vbeta primers and 13 Jbeta primers. Measured with immunoSEQ multiplex PCR; TCRdb has only the in-frame clones, and not every one. The table has 150,000 to 200,000 clones, roughly three quarters seen once; the top ten hold approximately 2.8%. The sample consisted of PBMCs. These receptors all come from a male donor in good health and CMV-seronegative.

The CDR3 sequence is CAIDHRGRHEQYF. In nucleotides, the CDR3 is TGTGCCATCGATCACAGGGGGCGCCACGAGCAGTACTTC. The chain couples TRBV6-4 to TRBJ2-7; 9 bases align to TRBD1. CDR3 length: 13 residues. The germline V gene has CDR1 MRHNA and CDR2 SNTAGT. V shed 10 bases, J shed 5 bases, and the junction held 9 bases outside the gene matches.

This clone was seen only a few times. The rearrangement links TRBV5-1 to TRBJ2-7; TRBD1 might be the D (6 bases). Germline V lookup: CDR1 SGHRS, CDR2 YFSETQ. This CDR3 is built from 13 residues. Trimming removed 3 bases from V and 7 bases from J, with 14 bases in between. The CDR3 region has the DNA TGCGCCAGCAGCTGGCGGACAGCAAAAGAGCAGTACTTC. It is translated as CASSWRTAKEQYF.

The V call is TRBV7-2, the J call TRBJ2-1, with 12 bases that match TRBD2. The CDR3 is 15 residues long. Germline V gene lookup returns CDR1 SGHTA and CDR2 FQGNSA. V lost 1 base to trimming and J lost 10 bases; unmatched junction nucleotides: 5. The CDR3 region is CASSLELAGGREQFF. The CDR3 DNA sequence: TGTGCCAGCAGCTTAGAACTAGCGGGGGGTCGGGAGCAGTTCTTC.

A single count supports this clone. The chain couples TRBV28 to TRBJ2-7, with 8 bases that match TRBD1. Germline V gene lookup returns CDR1 MDHEN and CDR2 SYDVKM. V was clipped by 5 bases and J by 5 bases; unmatched bases: 8. The CDR3 totals 14 residues. The CDR3 nucleotides are TGTGCCAGCAGTCCCTCAGGACAGGGCGACGAGCAGTACTTC. This encodes CASSPSGQGDEQYF.

This clone was recorded a few times. The chain links TRBV29-1 to TRBJ1-2; tentatively, D is TRBD1 (6 bases). Trimming pared 4 bases from V and 0 bases from J, leaving 12 bases between. The CDR3 is 14 amino acids. Germline V gives CDR1 SQVTM, CDR2 ANQGSEA. The CDR3 coding sequence is TGCAGCGTTGCTCCCGGGACATCTAACTATGGCTACACCTTC. This encodes CSVAPGTSNYGYTF.

This clone showed up just once. Other DNA sequences within the sample encode an identical CDR3. The J gene is TRBJ1-6, the V gene TRBV11-2; D possibly corresponds to TRBD1 (5 bases). Trimming stripped 3 bases from V and 9 bases from J, with 15 bases between. The CDR3 is made up of 15 amino acids. Germline lookup yields CDR1 SGHAT and CDR2 FQNNGV. The CDR3 DNA follows: TGTGCCAGCAGCTTCCCTAGGGGTGATAGTTCACCCCTCCACTTT. Amino acids: CASSFPRGDSSPLHF.

This clone was seen a single time. The V gene is TRBV30, the J gene TRBJ2-4, with 10 bases lining up with TRBD2. V dropped 4 bases and J dropped 7; count of bases not matched to a gene: 4. The CDR3 has 13 amino acids. The germline CDR1 and CDR2 sequences are GTSNPN and SVGIG (reference sequence). For the CDR3, the DNA is TGTGCCTGGAAGCGGGGGGGAGGCAACATTCAGTACTTC. Residues: CAWKRGGGNIQYF.

This chain links TRBV7-9 with TRBJ2-5, with a tentative D call TRBD2 (6 bases). The end of the DNA aligns better with TRBJ2-7, so the J call may be wrong. CDR1 and CDR2 (germline): SEHNR, FQNEAQ (reference sequence). The CDR3 contains 15 residues. The CDR3 loop reads CASSFGLGRTYEQYF. The CDR3 bases are TGTGCCAGCAGCTTTGGACTCGGGAGAACCTACGAGCAGTACTTC.

The chain uses TRBV28 and TRBJ1-4, with 7 nucleotides matching TRBD1. V was clipped by 1 base and J by 5 bases; unmatched bases: 4. CDR1 is MDHEN, CDR2 SYDVKM, per germline. This CDR3 has 15 residues. CDR3 loop: CASSLSTGLNEKLFF. The CDR3 DNA reads as TGTGCCAGCAGTTTATCGACAGGGTTAAATGAAAAACTGTTTTTT.

The chain links TRBV4-1 to TRBJ1-5, with TRBD1 matching 8 bases. The CDR3 contains 15 residues. Germline lookup yields CDR1 MGHRA and CDR2 YSYEKL. V dropped 4 bases and J dropped 4; count of bases not matched to a gene: 6. In DNA form, the CDR3 reads TGCGCCAGCAGCCGCGGACAGGGACCAAATCAGCCCCAGCATTTT. This translates into CASSRGQGPNQPQHF.

This clone came up a few times. CDR3 sequence: CASSPKTNTGELFF. The DNA for the CDR3 is TGTGCCAGCAGCCCCAAAACGAACACCGGGGAGCTGTTTTTT. The chain joins TRBV7-9 to TRBJ2-2, with unresolved D. Trimming cost V 5 bases and J 0 bases, with 7 bases left between them. The CDR3 spans 14 residues. Germline CDR1 is SEHNR and CDR2 is FQNEAQ (reference sequence). Full variable domain (rest looked up from reference TRBV7-9 and TRBJ2-2): DTGVSQNPRHKITKRGQNVTFRCDPISEHNRLYWYRQTLGQGPEFLTYFQNEAQLEKSRLLSDRFSAERPKGSFSTLEIQRTEQGDSAMYLCASSPKTNTGELFFGEGSRLTVL.

The chain has TRBV10-3 and TRBJ2-7, with TRBD1 as a possible D gene (6 bases). Germline values: CDR1 ENHRY, CDR2 SYGVKD. The CDR3 consists of 14 residues. The V gene lost 6 bases and the J gene lost 5 bases, with 17 bases spanning the gap. CDR3 DNA sequence: TGTGCCATCAGCCTAGAAGGGGGTGCCCACGAGCAGTACTTC. Protein: CAISLEGGAHEQYF.

This clone was recorded only once. The V call is TRBV5-6, the J call TRBJ1-3; 9 nucleotides agree with TRBD1. J gave up 3 bases and V 1 base, and 5 bases lay outside the gene matches. This CDR3 is 16 amino acids long. CDR1 is SGHDT and CDR2 is YYEEEE in the germline V gene. Here the CDR3 DNA reads TGTGCCAGCAGCTTGTTGGGACAGGGAGGTGGAAACACCATATATTTT. It specifies CASSLLGQGGGNTIYF.

This clone was recorded once. V usage is TRBV27 and J usage is TRBJ2-7, with 11 bases that match TRBD1. The CDR3 sequence is 15 residues long. Germline V gene sequence: CDR1 MNHEY, CDR2 SMNVEV (reference sequence). The V segment lost 6 bases and the J segment 5 bases; nucleotides outside the gene matches: 9. The CDR3 sequence: CASRITGQGAHEQYF. The CDR3 coding sequence is TGTGCCAGCAGGATAACCGGACAGGGGGCCCACGAGCAGTACTTC.

The J gene is TRBJ2-3, the V gene TRBV27; TRBD2 matches 9 bases. Germline V lookup: CDR1 MNHEY, CDR2 SMNVEV (reference sequence). The CDR3 sequence is 15 residues long. V shed 4 bases and J 14 bases; nucleotides not matched to a gene: 16. CDR3 residues: CASSSGLTAGTSLYF. CDR3 sequence (DNA): TGTGCCAGCAGTTCTGGTCTCACTGCCGGGACTAGCTTGTATTTT.

This clone has just a few counts. The J gene is TRBJ2-1, the V gene TRBV7-6; D uncertain. V lost 5 bases to trimming and J lost 8 bases, with 16 bases between them. The CDR3 is made up of 14 amino acids. Germline V gives CDR1 SGHVS, CDR2 FNYEAQ. CDR3 coding DNA: TGTGCCAGCAGCCCGGCCCCCCTTGGAGATGAGCAGTTCTTC. Protein sequence: CASSPAPLGDEQFF.

The chain combines TRBV7-6 with TRBJ2-3, with TRBD2 identical over 7 bases. Germline V gene data show CDR1 as SGHVS and CDR2 as FNYEAQ. Germline trimming cut 3 bases from V and 0 bases from J; bases unmatched to any gene: 3. CDR3 length: 15 residues. CDR3 in DNA: TGTGCCAGCAGCTTGGGGGGGGTAAGCACAGATACGCAGTATTTT. It is translated as CASSLGGVSTDTQYF.